The T cell receptor beta chain under discussion was sequenced for a study of blood T cell repertoires in COVID-19. Overall study context: T cells, B-cell-depleted T cells, or PBMCs supplied cDNA or gDNA.

V was pared by 0 bases and J by 2 bases, with 9 bases between. Germline values: CDR1 SGHVS, CDR2 FQNEAQ. This CDR3 contains 15 residues. Assay used: immunoSEQ multiplex PCR; TCRdb lists only in-frame clones, some missing. The repertoire has fewer than 200,000 clones, 82% of them found once; the top ten carry over 7.5%. This receptor was taken from a woman aged 70-85 years with acute or convalescent COVID-19. The chain has TRBV7-8 and TRBJ2-3; no clear D. The source material was peripheral blood. The CDR3 bases are TGTGCCAGCAGCTTAGCGTTCCAGATCACAGATACGCAGTATTTT. Translation: CASSLAFQITDTQYF.